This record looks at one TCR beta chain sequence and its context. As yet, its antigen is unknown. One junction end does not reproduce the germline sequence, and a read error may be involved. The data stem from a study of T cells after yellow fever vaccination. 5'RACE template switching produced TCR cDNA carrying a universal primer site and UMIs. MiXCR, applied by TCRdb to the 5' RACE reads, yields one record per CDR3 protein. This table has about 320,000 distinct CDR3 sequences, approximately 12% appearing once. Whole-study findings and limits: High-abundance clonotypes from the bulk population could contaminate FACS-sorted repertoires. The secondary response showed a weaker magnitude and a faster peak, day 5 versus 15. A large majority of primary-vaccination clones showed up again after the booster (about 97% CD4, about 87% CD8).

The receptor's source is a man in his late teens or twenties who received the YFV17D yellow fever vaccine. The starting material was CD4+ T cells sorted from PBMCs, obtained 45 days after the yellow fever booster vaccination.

The CDR3 loop reads CASSTPSRGLSYGYTF. The CDR3 nucleotides read TGTGCCAGCTCAACACCCTCGAGGGGGCTCAGCTATGGCTACACCTTC. This sequence joins TRBV18 and TRBJ1-2, with 7 nucleotides matching TRBD1. Germline CDR1 reads KGHSH; CDR2 reads LQKENI. The CDR3 is made up of 16 amino acids. The full variable domain, in which reference TRBV18 and TRBJ1-2 provide the parts outside the CDR3, is NAGVMQNPRHLVRRRGQEARLRCSPMKGHSHVYWYRQLPEEGLKFMVYLQKENIIDESGMPKERFSAEFPKEGPSILRIQQVVRGDSAAYFCASSTPSRGLSYGYTFGSGTRLTVV.